This TCR beta chain was captured in a study of long-term antiretroviral therapy in people with HIV. Study-wide points: Repertoire dominance by clones expanded before ART was seen at all time points.

Version v3.0 of the immunoSEQ assay was performed at survey level. Repertoires were generated with immunoSEQ multiplex PCR, while TCRdb's copy carries only in-frame clones and drops some. This sample yields tens of thousands of clones, of which roughly 95% are seen a single time; about 2.5% belongs to the top ten. About this clone itself: Its antigen is not identified.

This CDR3 has 15 residues. From germline, CDR1 is MGHDK and CDR2 SYGVNS. V lost 4 bases, J lost 4 bases, and 3 bases stayed unmatched. Each sample contained 1-10 million cryopreserved PBMC, thawed before DNA extraction. The starting material was unsorted PBMCs, obtained 3.7 years after starting antiretroviral therapy. The clonotype originates from a woman between 50 and 59 years old with HIV. The chain employs TRBV25-1 and TRBJ1-3, with 11 bases lining up with TRBD1. The CDR3 region has the DNA TGTGCCAGCAGTGGGGACAGGGGGTACGGAAACACCATATATTTT. This sequence encodes CASSGDRGYGNTIYF.